The TCR beta chain under discussion was sequenced for a study of a mutant IDH1 vaccine in newly diagnosed glioma. Study summary: Treatment recipients were 62.5% male and around 38% female, and their mean age was around 39 years. Earlier therapy was either radiotherapy, temozolomide, or both, and most got both.

Measured with immunoSEQ multiplex PCR; TCRdb has only the in-frame clones, and not every one. The data hold over 55,000 clones, with about 80% observed a single time. The time point was: week 5, during vaccination. All doses held 300 ug of mutant IDH1 20-mer peptide, with topical imiquimod. The study enrolled donors with new WHO grade 3 or 4 IDH1-mutant, ATRX-lost astrocytomas. As for this clone: Its antigen is not known.

Losses at the gene ends were 0 bases for V and 0 bases for J; bases not matched to a gene: 8. The length of the CDR3 is 19 residues. Germline V CDR1 and CDR2: LGHNT, FRNRAP. This chain uses TRBV12-5 with TRBJ1-5; 10 bases fit TRBD1. The receptor was isolated from a young woman with glioma. Some clones in this sample may be carry-over from other donors' samples. The starting material was PBMCs, obtained from a glioma patient whose treatment included an IDH1 peptide vaccine. The CDR3 region has the DNA TGTGCTAGTGGTTTGGTACTCGGGACAGGGGAATATAGCAATCAGCCCCAGCATTTT. This gives the protein CASGLVLGTGEYSNQPQHF.